These T cell receptor beta chains were read from a single sample in a study of beta chain features in type 1 diabetes. Profiling relied on immunoSEQ multiplex PCR, and the TCRdb table lists in-frame clones only, not all of them. Of about 470,000 clones listed, approximately 30% are singletons. Sequencing was carried out using naive CD4+ T cells from blood. The receptor set was obtained from a man in his late teens or twenties in good health. Both conserved end residues are part of each CDR3. A D gene is named only where the DNA matches it firmly. Clone sizes are given selectively: once, few, many, or a class where the clone is expanded.

TRBJ2-1 | TRBV27 | TRBD2 | few | TGTGCCAGCAGTTTATCTGGCGGGAGAAGGAGCAATGAGCAGTTCTTC | CASSLSGGRRSNEQFF
TRBJ2-3 | TRBV10-3 | TRBD2 | . | TGTGCCATCAGTGAGGAGCTAGCGGGCACAGATACGCAGTATTTT | CAISEELAGTDTQYF
TRBJ2-7 | TRBV30 | . | few | TGTGCCTGGAGTGTACGGGTTCTCTCCGAGCAGTACTTC | CAWSVRVLSEQYF
TRBJ1-1 | TRBV5-1 | TRBD1 | . | TGCGCCAGCAGCTTAACAAGACAGGGGGCAAACACTGAAGCTTTCTTT | CASSLTRQGANTEAFF
TRBJ2-1 | TRBV10-3 | TRBD2 | . | TGTGCCATCAGGAAGGGACTAGCGGGAGGTGAGCAGTTCTTC | CAIRKGLAGGEQFF
TRBJ2-1 | TRBV10-3 | . | . | TGTGCCATCAGTGGGCAGGGTATATACAATGAGCAGTTCTTC | CAISGQGIYNEQFF
TRBJ2-1 | TRBV6-1 | TRBD2 | few | TGTGCCGCCCTCCAGCGGGACGGAAATGAGCAGTTCTTC | CAALQRDGNEQFF
TRBJ1-1 | TRBV2 | . | . | TGTGCCAGCAGTGAAACTGCTGAAGCTTTCTTT | CASSETAEAFF
TRBJ2-5 | TRBV30 | . | few | TGTGCCTGGAGTGACGGGAGAGGGGCCGAAACCCAGTACTTC | CAWSDGRGAETQYF
TRBJ2-7 | TRBV6-5 | . | . | TGTGCCAGCAGACGGGGGGACAGAGCCTACGAGCAGTACTTC | CASRRGDRAYEQYF
TRBJ1-1 | TRBV30 | . | . | TGTGCCTGGAGGGGTTCTCGAAGTGAAGCTTTCTTT | CAWRGSRSEAFF
TRBJ2-1 | TRBV28 | . | . | TGTGCCAGCAGTTTATGGCCCAATGAGCAGTTCTTC | CASSLWPNEQFF
TRBJ2-6 | TRBV6-5 | . | few | TGTGCCAGCAGGCCTACAGGCTCTGGGGCCAACGTCCTGACTTTC | CASRPTGSGANVLTF
TRBJ2-1 | TRBV5-1 | . | few | TGCGCCAGCAGCTTGCGGGAGAGGGGGAATGAGCAGTTCTTC | CASSLRERGNEQFF
TRBJ2-5 | TRBV29-1 | . | . | TGCAGCGCCTCAAGGGTCCAAGAGACCCAGTACTTC | CSASRVQETQYF
TRBJ2-1 | TRBV6-5 | . | few | TGTGCCAGCAGTTACAGGGGTCGGGAGAGGGAGCAGTTCTTC | CASSYRGREREQFF
TRBJ2-7 | TRBV5-1 | . | few | TGCGCCAGCAGCTTGGAAAGCGTCTCGTCCTACGAGCAGTACTTC | CASSLESVSSYEQYF
TRBJ2-5 | TRBV18 | . | few | TGTGCCAGCTCACCACCAGCAGAGTACCAAGAGACCCAGTACTTC | CASSPPAEYQETQYF
TRBJ2-2 | TRBV5-1 | . | few | TGCGCCAGCGGAATGTTCCCTAACACCGGGGAGCTGTTTTTT | CASGMFPNTGELFF
TRBJ2-2 | TRBV28 | . | few | TGTGCCAGCAGCCCTGCGGGTGGAAGCACCGGGGAGCTGTTTTTT | CASSPAGGSTGELFF
TRBJ2-1 | TRBV5-6 | . | . | TGTGCCAGCAGCTTGGCTGGGGGTGAGCAGTTCTTC | CASSLAGGEQFF
TRBJ2-3 | TRBV7-2 | . | . | TGTGCCAGCAGCTTAGCGATTGGATTGACAGATACGCAGTATTTT | CASSLAIGLTDTQYF
TRBJ1-4 | TRBV6-5 | TRBD1 | few | TGTGTCTCCCGGGACAGGGCTGAAAAACTGTTTTTT | CVSRDRAEKLFF
TRBJ2-5 | TRBV14 | . | . | TGTGCCAGCAGCCAAGATCCAGAAGGGACCCAGTACTTC | CASSQDPEGTQYF